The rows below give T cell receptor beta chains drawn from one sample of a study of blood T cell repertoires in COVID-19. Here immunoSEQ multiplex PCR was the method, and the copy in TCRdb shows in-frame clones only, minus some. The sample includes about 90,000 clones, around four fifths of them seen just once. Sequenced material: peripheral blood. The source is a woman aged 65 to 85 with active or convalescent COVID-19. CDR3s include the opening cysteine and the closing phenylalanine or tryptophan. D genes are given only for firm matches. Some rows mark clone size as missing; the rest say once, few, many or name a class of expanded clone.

cdr3_aa: CASSPSGDRGNTIYF; cdr3_nt: TGTGCCAGCTCACCCTCAGGGGACCGCGGAAACACCATATATTTT; clone_size: once; cdr3_length: 15; d_call: NA; j_call: TRBJ1-3; v_call: TRBV18
cdr3_aa: CASSLSRSTTNEKLFF; cdr3_nt: TGTGCCAGCAGCCTAAGCCGGTCCACAACTAATGAAAAACTGTTTTTT; clone_size: NA; cdr3_length: 16; d_call: NA; j_call: TRBJ1-4; v_call: TRBV7-2
cdr3_aa: CASTRGVGDTEAFF; cdr3_nt: TGCGCCAGCACCCGGGGGGTCGGGGACACTGAAGCTTTCTTT; clone_size: NA; cdr3_length: 14; d_call: NA; j_call: TRBJ1-1; v_call: TRBV5-1
cdr3_aa: CASSRPRGGATDTQYF; cdr3_nt: TGTGCCAGCAGCAGACCTCGCGGGGGGGCGACAGATACGCAGTATTTT; clone_size: once; cdr3_length: 16; d_call: TRBD2; j_call: TRBJ2-3; v_call: TRBV7-2
cdr3_aa: CASSFMQGWDQPQHF; cdr3_nt: TGTGCCAGCAGTTTCATGCAGGGGTGGGATCAGCCCCAGCATTTT; clone_size: NA; cdr3_length: 15; d_call: NA; j_call: TRBJ1-5; v_call: TRBV28
cdr3_aa: CASSRTGALDYGYTF; cdr3_nt: TGTGCCAGCTCGCGTACAGGGGCGCTTGACTATGGCTACACCTTC; clone_size: NA; cdr3_length: 15; d_call: TRBD1; j_call: TRBJ1-2; v_call: TRBV18
cdr3_aa: CASSPRSGGLAGELFF; cdr3_nt: TGTGCCAGCAGTCCACGGTCAGGGGGCTTAGCCGGGGAGCTGTTTTTT; clone_size: NA; cdr3_length: 16; d_call: TRBD1; j_call: TRBJ2-2; v_call: TRBV5-6
cdr3_aa: CASSAQAGPNQPQHF; cdr3_nt: TGTGCCAGCAGCGCCCAGGCGGGGCCCAATCAGCCCCAGCATTTT; clone_size: NA; cdr3_length: 15; d_call: NA; j_call: TRBJ1-5; v_call: TRBV9
cdr3_aa: CATTDPGANYGYTF; cdr3_nt: TGTGCCACCACCGACCCCGGAGCTAACTATGGCTACACCTTC; clone_size: once; cdr3_length: 14; d_call: NA; j_call: TRBJ1-2; v_call: TRBV6-5
cdr3_aa: CASSQAGAYAGDGNTEAFF; cdr3_nt: TGCGCCAGCAGCCAGGCGGGTGCCTATGCAGGGGACGGGAACACTGAAGCTTTCTTT; clone_size: NA; cdr3_length: 19; d_call: NA; j_call: TRBJ1-1; v_call: TRBV4-1
cdr3_aa: CSVDQATDYQESQYF; cdr3_nt: TGCAGCGTTGACCAAGCTACAGATTATCAAGAGTCCCAGTACTTC; clone_size: NA; cdr3_length: 15; d_call: NA; j_call: TRBJ2-5; v_call: TRBV29-1
cdr3_aa: CATTGQGLHGYTF; cdr3_nt: TGTGCCACCACGGGACAGGGGTTGCATGGCTACACCTTC; clone_size: NA; cdr3_length: 13; d_call: TRBD1; j_call: TRBJ1-2; v_call: TRBV28
cdr3_aa: CASRRGGEGVAFF; cdr3_nt: TGTGCCAGCAGGAGGGGGGGGGAAGGAGTAGCTTTCTTT; clone_size: NA; cdr3_length: 13; d_call: NA; j_call: TRBJ1-1; v_call: TRBV2
cdr3_aa: CASSDSSNQPQHF; cdr3_nt: TGCGCCAGCAGTGATAGTTCCAATCAGCCCCAGCATTTT; clone_size: NA; cdr3_length: 13; d_call: NA; j_call: TRBJ1-5; v_call: TRBV10-1
cdr3_aa: CASSLQGENEKLFF; cdr3_nt: TGTGCCAGCAGTCTACAGGGCGAGAATGAAAAACTGTTTTTT; clone_size: NA; cdr3_length: 14; d_call: NA; j_call: TRBJ1-4; v_call: TRBV28
cdr3_aa: CASSLTSTEYLLSGANVLTF; cdr3_nt: TGCGCCAGCAGCCTAACCTCGACAGAGTATCTCCTCTCTGGGGCCAACGTCCTGACTTTC; clone_size: NA; cdr3_length: 20; d_call: NA; j_call: TRBJ2-6; v_call: TRBV5-1
cdr3_aa: CASSRDIRQAAFF; cdr3_nt: TGTGCCAGCAGCCGGGACATCCGGCAGGCAGCTTTCTTT; clone_size: NA; cdr3_length: 13; d_call: NA; j_call: TRBJ1-1; v_call: TRBV28
cdr3_aa: CASRLGLWTGELFF; cdr3_nt: TGCGCCAGCAGGCTTGGGCTGTGGACCGGGGAGCTGTTTTTT; clone_size: NA; cdr3_length: 14; d_call: NA; j_call: TRBJ2-2; v_call: TRBV4-3
cdr3_aa: CASSVGGLGNTIYF; cdr3_nt: TGTGCCAGCAGCGTGGGAGGGCTCGGAAACACCATATATTTT; clone_size: NA; cdr3_length: 14; d_call: NA; j_call: TRBJ1-3; v_call: TRBV9
cdr3_aa: CASSQETGGNYGYTF; cdr3_nt: TGCGCCAGCAGCCAAGAGACAGGGGGCAACTATGGCTACACCTTC; clone_size: NA; cdr3_length: 15; d_call: TRBD1; j_call: TRBJ1-2; v_call: TRBV4-3
cdr3_aa: CASSLARDRGLPNYGYTF; cdr3_nt: TGTGCCAGCTCCCTTGCCCGGGACAGGGGCCTCCCTAACTATGGCTACACCTTC; clone_size: NA; cdr3_length: 18; d_call: TRBD1; j_call: TRBJ1-2; v_call: TRBV18
cdr3_aa: CASSGGTGLPYGYTF; cdr3_nt: TGTGCCAGCAGCGGGGGGACAGGGCTCCCTTATGGCTACACCTTC; clone_size: few; cdr3_length: 15; d_call: TRBD1; j_call: TRBJ1-2; v_call: TRBV5-6